The rows below give T cell receptor beta chains drawn from one sample of a study of cytomegalovirus exposure and HLA in healthy donors. Here immunoSEQ multiplex PCR was the method, and the copy in TCRdb shows in-frame clones only, minus some. The top ten clones hold more than 0.9% of a sample with 71,000 or so clones, less than 95% of them seen once. The sequencing sample was made of PBMCs. These receptors were obtained from a woman aged 18-30 years in good health and CMV-seronegative. Each CDR3 is given with its conserved first and last residue. The D gene is left open where the match is weak. Where a row states a size, it is once, few, many or the class of an expanded clone; other rows omit it.

TRBV5-6	TRBD2	.	TRBJ2-1	CASSLGSGSYNEQFF	TGTGCCAGCAGCTTGGGAAGCGGGAGCTACAATGAGCAGTTCTTC
TRBV6-5	.	.	TRBJ1-2	CASRRDTGSEGYTF	TGTGCCAGCAGAAGGGATACAGGGTCGGAGGGCTACACCTTC
TRBV11-2	TRBD1	.	TRBJ1-1	CASSLAGQGTWNTEAFF	TGTGCCAGCAGCTTAGCCGGACAGGGAACTTGGAACACTGAAGCTTTCTTT
TRBV27	TRBD1	.	TRBJ1-1	CASSLIGGVTEAFF	TGTGCCAGCAGTTTAATAGGGGGCGTCACTGAAGCTTTCTTT
TRBV6-1	.	.	TRBJ1-2	CASSEAGAGSYGYTF	TGTGCCAGCAGTGAAGCTGGGGCAGGGTCCTATGGCTACACCTTC
TRBV27	.	once	TRBJ1-2	CASSSTYGGRGGYTF	TGTGCCAGCAGTTCAACATACGGGGGGCGGGGTGGCTACACCTTC
TRBV30	.	.	TRBJ1-1	CAWSPGGKAFF	TGTGCCTGGAGTCCGGGAGGTAAAGCTTTCTTT
TRBV7-9	.	.	TRBJ2-7	CASTQGNYEQYF	TGTGCCAGCACCCAGGGGAATTACGAGCAGTACTTC
TRBV7-6	.	.	TRBJ2-5	CASSLLGPGVETQYF	TGTGCCAGCAGCTTATTGGGTCCGGGAGTAGAGACCCAGTACTTC
TRBV5-4	TRBD2	.	TRBJ2-1	CASSPAGLAAYNEQFF	TGTGCCAGCAGCCCAGCAGGACTAGCGGCCTACAATGAGCAGTTCTTC
TRBV27	.	once	TRBJ1-2	CASSLVGQPGGYTF	TGTGCCAGCAGTTTAGTAGGACAGCCTGGAGGCTACACCTTC
TRBV2	TRBD1	.	TRBJ2-1	CASSRTGGNEQFF	TGTGCCAGCAGCCGGACAGGGGGCAATGAGCAGTTCTTC
TRBV19	TRBD1	few	TRBJ2-1	CASKRQGYNEQFF	TGTGCCAGTAAGAGACAGGGGTACAATGAGCAGTTCTTC
TRBV18	.	.	TRBJ1-5	CASSPPGGAGQPQHF	TGTGCCAGCTCACCACCGGGGGGGGCAGGTCAGCCCCAGCATTTT
TRBV11-2	.	.	TRBJ2-7	CASSLVGAGVEQYF	TGTGCCAGCAGCTTAGTGGGCGCAGGGGTTGAGCAGTACTTC
TRBV29-1	.	.	TRBJ1-1	CSVVEGTTEAFF	TGCAGCGTTGTGGAGGGAACCACTGAAGCTTTCTTT
TRBV10-3	TRBD1	.	TRBJ2-7	CAIRSDRAGEQYF	TGTGCCATCAGATCAGACAGGGCGGGCGAGCAGTACTTC
TRBV7-9	.	.	TRBJ2-3	CASSLFQTDTQYF	TGTGCCAGCAGCTTGTTTCAGACAGATACGCAGTATTTT
TRBV15	.	.	TRBJ2-7	CATSREIGYEQYF	TGTGCCACCAGCAGAGAGATCGGTTACGAGCAGTACTTC
TRBV6-5	.	.	TRBJ2-7	CASSYSGGEQYF	TGTGCCAGCAGTTACTCAGGGGGCGAGCAGTACTTC
TRBV7-9	.	.	TRBJ2-1	CASSARTYNEQFF	TGTGCCAGCAGCGCCCGGACATACAATGAGCAGTTCTTC
TRBV4-3	TRBD1	.	TRBJ1-1	CASALSRTGTNTEAFF	TGCGCCAGCGCCTTGAGTCGGACAGGGACGAACACTGAAGCTTTCTTT
TRBV6-5	.	.	TRBJ1-5	CASSLRGGVGNQPQHF	TGTGCCAGCAGTTTAAGGGGAGGGGTCGGCAATCAGCCCCAGCATTTT
TRBV19	.	once	TRBJ1-1	CASSSQIKAFF	TGTGCCAGTAGTTCTCAGATAAAAGCTTTCTTT
TRBV27	TRBD1	.	TRBJ1-6	CASSFARDSNSPLHF	TGTGCCAGCAGTTTTGCCCGGGACAGTAATTCACCCCTCCACTTT
TRBV10-3	TRBD2	.	TRBJ2-3	CAISEVWTSGGIADTQYF	TGTGCCATCAGTGAGGTCTGGACTAGCGGGGGGATCGCAGATACGCAGTATTTT
TRBV5-1	.	.	TRBJ1-1	CASSLSGVVTEAFF	TGCGCCAGCAGCTTGTCAGGGGTTGTCACTGAAGCTTTCTTT
TRBV7-9	.	once	TRBJ1-2	CASSLPGEYGYTF	TGTGCCAGCAGCCTCCCAGGGGAGTATGGCTACACCTTC
TRBV13	.	.	TRBJ1-1	CASSLAGTEAFF	TGTGCCAGCAGTTTGGCGGGGACTGAAGCTTTCTTT
TRBV7-7	.	.	TRBJ2-2	CASSLVTGELFF	TGTGCCAGCAGCTTAGTAACCGGGGAGCTGTTTTTT
TRBV11-2	.	.	TRBJ1-3	CASSLVSRGNTIYF	TGTGCCAGCAGCTTAGTTTCCAGGGGAAACACCATATATTTT
TRBV7-2	.	.	TRBJ1-1	CASSSGQNTEAFF	TGTGCCAGCAGCTCGGGACAGAACACTGAAGCTTTCTTT
TRBV6-7	.	.	TRBJ1-1	CASTAGLNTEAFF	TGTGCCAGCACCGCAGGGTTGAACACTGAAGCTTTCTTT
TRBV14	.	once	TRBJ1-2	CASSQYDRLANYGYTF	TGTGCCAGCAGCCAATACGACAGGTTAGCTAACTATGGCTACACCTTC
TRBV9	.	.	TRBJ1-4	CASSPRGPEKLFF	TGTGCCAGCAGCCCCAGAGGCCCTGAAAAACTGTTTTTT
TRBV18	.	.	TRBJ2-7	CASSPMPPGSDLYEQYF	TGTGCCAGCTCACCAATGCCCCCCGGGTCAGACCTGTACGAGCAGTACTTC
TRBV25-1	.	.	TRBJ1-2	CASSEYGRNNYGYTF	TGTGCCAGCAGTGAATATGGCAGGAATAACTATGGCTACACCTTC
TRBV30	.	.	TRBJ1-5	CAWSSVGNQPQHF	TGTGCCTGGAGTTCGGTTGGCAATCAGCCCCAGCATTTT
TRBV29-1	.	.	TRBJ2-1	CSVEWGGAPKQFF	TGCAGCGTTGAATGGGGGGGGGCACCCAAGCAGTTCTTC
TRBV5-4	TRBD1	.	TRBJ1-4	CASSHGQGEGEKLFF	TGTGCCAGCAGCCATGGACAGGGGGAAGGAGAAAAACTGTTTTTT
TRBV19	TRBD2	.	TRBJ2-7	CASSVSSGAISYEQYF	TGTGCCAGTAGTGTCTCTAGCGGCGCAATCTCCTACGAGCAGTACTTC
TRBV28	.	once	TRBJ2-7	CASSPGQIEQYF	TGTGCCAGCAGTCCAGGACAGATCGAGCAGTACTTC
TRBV27	.	.	TRBJ1-2	CASSDREFPYGYTF	TGTGCCAGCAGCGACAGAGAATTCCCCTATGGCTACACCTTC
TRBV4-1	TRBD2	.	TRBJ2-7	CASSQGLAGELYEQYF	TGCGCCAGCAGCCAAGGACTAGCGGGGGAACTCTACGAGCAGTACTTC
TRBV4-2	TRBD2	.	TRBJ2-1	CASSQDLRGLAGGNEQFF	TGTGCCAGCAGCCAAGATCTCCGGGGACTAGCGGGGGGAAATGAGCAGTTCTTC
TRBV5-5	.	.	TRBJ2-6	CASSTGSGANVLTF	TGTGCCAGCAGCACAGGGTCTGGGGCCAACGTCCTGACTTTC
TRBV9	TRBD2	.	TRBJ2-1	CASSVAGGNEQFF	TGTGCCAGCAGCGTAGCGGGAGGCAATGAGCAGTTCTTC
TRBV9	.	.	TRBJ2-6	CASSVGSSGANVLTF	TGTGCCAGCAGCGTTGGTAGCTCTGGGGCCAACGTCCTGACTTTC
TRBV4-1	.	.	TRBJ2-1	CASSQDQGHRTGPPRTIEQFF	TGCGCCAGCAGCCAAGATCAGGGGCATCGTACAGGGCCCCCACGGACAATTGAGCAGTTCTTC
TRBV6-5	.	once	TRBJ2-5	CASSRSVGEETQYF	TGTGCCAGCAGTAGGTCCGTCGGGGAAGAGACCCAGTACTTC
TRBV7-9	.	.	TRBJ1-3	CASSRLPPFEDSPSGTIYF	TGTGCCAGCAGCCGCCTTCCCCCTTTTGAGGACTCTCCGAGTGGCACCATATATTTT
TRBV30	.	.	TRBJ1-2	CAWGQLNYGYTF	TGTGCCTGGGGACAGTTAAACTATGGCTACACCTTC
TRBV5-5	TRBD1	once	TRBJ1-2	CASSPGQGATGYTF	TGTGCCAGCAGCCCCGGACAGGGGGCGACTGGCTACACCTTC
TRBV10-3	TRBD1	.	TRBJ2-7	CAISAGGYEQYF	TGTGCCATCAGCGCAGGGGGCTACGAGCAGTACTTC
TRBV6-1	TRBD1	.	TRBJ2-2	CASSEFTWQGDGELFF	TGTGCCAGCAGTGAATTTACTTGGCAGGGGGACGGGGAGCTGTTTTTT
TRBV6-1	.	.	TRBJ2-1	CASRLRGMDEQFF	TGTGCCAGCAGGTTGAGGGGGATGGATGAGCAGTTCTTC
TRBV28	.	.	TRBJ1-5	CASNVGGNQPQHF	TGTGCCAGCAACGTCGGGGGGAACCAGCCCCAGCATTTT
TRBV7-2	TRBD2	.	TRBJ2-3	CASSLAGGPGDTQYF	TGTGCCAGCAGTCTAGCGGGGGGGCCCGGAGATACGCAGTATTTT
TRBV27	TRBD1	once	TRBJ2-7	CASSLQGAIYEQYF	TGTGCCAGCAGTTTACAGGGGGCGATCTACGAGCAGTACTTC
TRBV4-2	TRBD2	few	TRBJ2-1	CASSQDPTSGYNEQFF	TGTGCCAGCAGCCAAGATCCGACTAGCGGTTACAATGAGCAGTTCTTC